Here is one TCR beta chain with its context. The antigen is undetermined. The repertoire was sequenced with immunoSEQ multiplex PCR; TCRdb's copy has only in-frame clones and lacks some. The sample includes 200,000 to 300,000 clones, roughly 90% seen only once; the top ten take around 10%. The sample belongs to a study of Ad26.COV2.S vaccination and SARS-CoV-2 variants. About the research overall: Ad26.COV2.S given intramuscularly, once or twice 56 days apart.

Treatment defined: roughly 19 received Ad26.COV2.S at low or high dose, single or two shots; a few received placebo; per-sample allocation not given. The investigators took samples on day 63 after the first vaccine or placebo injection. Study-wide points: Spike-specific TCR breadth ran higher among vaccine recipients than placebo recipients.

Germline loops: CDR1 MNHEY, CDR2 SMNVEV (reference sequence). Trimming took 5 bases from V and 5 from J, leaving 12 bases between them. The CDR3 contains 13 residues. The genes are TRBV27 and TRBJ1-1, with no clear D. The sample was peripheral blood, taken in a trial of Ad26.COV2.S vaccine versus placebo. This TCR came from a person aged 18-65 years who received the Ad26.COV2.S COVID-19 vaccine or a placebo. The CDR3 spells CASSLPGWTEAFF. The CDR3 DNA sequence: TGTGCCAGCAGTCTCCCGGGGTGGACTGAAGCTTTCTTT.